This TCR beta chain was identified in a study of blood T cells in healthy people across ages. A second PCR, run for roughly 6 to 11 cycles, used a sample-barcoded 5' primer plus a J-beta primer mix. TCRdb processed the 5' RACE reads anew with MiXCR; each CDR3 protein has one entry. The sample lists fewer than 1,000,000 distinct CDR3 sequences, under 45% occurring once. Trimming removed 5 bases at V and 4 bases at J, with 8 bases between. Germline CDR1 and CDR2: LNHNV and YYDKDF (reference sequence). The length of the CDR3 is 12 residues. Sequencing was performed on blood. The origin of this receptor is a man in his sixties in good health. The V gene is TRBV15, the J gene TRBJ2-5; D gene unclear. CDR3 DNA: TGTGCCACCAGCGCGTCGACAGAGACCCAGTACTTC. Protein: CATSASTETQYF.